This entry lists 29 T cell receptor beta chains sequenced from one sample in a study of T cells in Graves' hyperthyroidism and ophthalmopathy. RNA transcripts yielded amplified TCR beta CDR3 regions. In the first-round RT-PCR of the TCR CDR3, the HTBI primer set was used. TCRdb called the multiplex PCR reads again in MiXCR, with one record for every CDR3 protein. The repertoire holds roughly 510,000 distinct CDR3 sequences, with approximately 48% as singletons. The sequenced sample was peripheral blood or thyroid tissue (not recorded which). The source is an adult woman with Graves' disease, either hyperthyroidism or ophthalmopathy (not recorded which).

This clonotype was seen a single time. The CDR3 spells CASSRQGLHEQYF. The CDR3 DNA sequence: TGTGCCAGTAGTAGACAGGGGCTCCACGAGCAGTACTTC. The chain recombines TRBV19 with TRBJ2-7; the match to TRBD1 covers 8 bases. This CDR3 region has 13 residues. V shed 4 bases and J 5 bases; nucleotides not matched to a gene: 4. Per germline, CDR1 LNHDA and CDR2 SQIVND (reference sequence).

This clonotype occurred many times. The chain carries TRBV6-5 and TRBJ1-3, with a possible D match to TRBD1 (5 bases). Germline loops: CDR1 MNHEY, CDR2 SVGAGI. V lost 8 bases and J 0 bases, leaving 17 bases between the germline ends. The CDR3 covers 16 residues. CDR3 nucleotides: TGTGCCAGCTACGGAACCGGGGGTACCTCTGGAAACACCATATATTTT. This translates into CASYGTGGTSGNTIYF.

The chain recombines TRBV11-2 with TRBJ1-2, with TRBD1 matching over 7 bases. The CDR3 is made up of 15 amino acids. Germline loops: CDR1 SGHAT, CDR2 FQNNGV. V lost 5 bases, J lost 1 base, and 7 bases stayed unmatched. The CDR3 spells CASSAIRDSNYGYTF. The DNA for the CDR3 is TGTGCCAGCAGCGCTATCCGGGACAGTAACTATGGCTACACCTTC.

This chain connects TRBV20-1 to TRBJ1-5, with D uncertain. The CDR3 covers 13 residues. Between the trimmed V and J ends, which lost 1 base and 10 bases, there was a span of 14 bases. Germline V CDR1 and CDR2: DFQATT, SNEGSKA (reference sequence). The CDR3, as DNA: TGCAGTGCTAGAGGGGCCGGTAATTCACCCCAGCATTTT. Translating gives CSARGAGNSPQHF.

This clonotype was seen a few times. This sequence joins TRBV9 and TRBJ2-7; TRBD1 matches at 7 bases. CDR1 SGDLS and CDR2 YYNGEE come from the germline V gene. The J segment lost 4 bases and the V segment lost 0 bases, leaving 10 bases of the junction unmatched. The CDR3 length is 16 residues. CDR3 loop: CASSVGVTGSIYEQYF. The CDR3 bases are TGTGCCAGCAGCGTAGGTGTGACAGGGTCTATTTACGAGCAGTACTTC.

This rearrangement joins TRBV11-1 to TRBJ2-5; the match to TRBD1 covers 11 bases. This CDR3 comprises 17 residues. Per the germline V gene, CDR1 is SGHAT and CDR2 is FQDESV (reference sequence). The junction had 9 bases not matched to a gene; V was cut back by 5 bases and J by 1 base. This CDR3 reads CASSHRGQGDLQETQYF. The CDR3 DNA reads TGTGCCAGCAGCCATAGGGGACAGGGGGACCTCCAAGAGACCCAGTACTTC.

The table lists this clonotype with a count of one. This chain connects TRBV12-3 or TRBV12-4 to TRBJ2-5; no clear D gene. The CDR3 consists of 14 residues. Trimming left V 3 bases short and J 5 bases short, with 13 bases between. The CDR3 loop reads CASSFPGNRETQYF. The CDR3 bases are TGTGCCAGCAGTTTTCCGGGTAATCGTGAGACCCAGTACTTC.

This clonotype was counted ten times or more. The chain couples TRBV5-4 to TRBJ2-7; 7 bases align to TRBD2. This CDR3 region has 13 residues. Germline CDR1 SGHNT, CDR2 YYREEE (reference sequence). The J segment lost 7 bases and the V segment lost 3 bases, leaving 7 bases of the junction unmatched. Written as DNA, the CDR3 is TGTGCCAGCAGCTATACTCCGGGGGGAGAGCAGTACTTC. Translating it yields CASSYTPGGEQYF. The full variable domain, completed using reference TRBV5-4 and TRBJ2-7, is ETGVTQSPTHLIKTRGQQVTLRCSSQSGHNTVSWYQQALGQGPQFIFQYYREEENGRGNFPPRFSGLQFPNYSSELNVNALELDDSALYLCASSYTPGGEQYFGPGTRLTVT.

This rearrangement joins TRBV2 to TRBJ1-4, with 10 bases lining up with TRBD1. Germline assignment: CDR1 SNHLY and CDR2 FYNNEI. CDR3 length equals 14 residues. The CDR3 nucleotides read TGTGCTAGATCGACAGGGGGCATGGATGAAAAACTGTTTTTT. The encoded protein is CARSTGGMDEKLFF.

For this clonotype: This may arise from a read error, as a much more abundant clone is one base away. The missing conserved phenylalanine or tryptophan at the end of this CDR3 makes a read error likely. The chain couples TRBV20-1 to TRBJ1-4; 8 bases are a match to TRBD1. The junction had 5 bases not matched to a gene; V was cut back by 4 bases and J by 4 bases. The CDR3 is 14 amino acids. The germline CDR1 and CDR2 sequences are DFQATT and SNEGSKA (reference sequence). Here the CDR3 reads CSATRGLGNEKLFL. Written as DNA, the CDR3 is TGCAGTGCTACCAGGGGGCTAGGTAATGAAAAACTGTTTCTT.

The V gene is TRBV20-1, the J gene TRBJ2-7; the D gene is possibly TRBD1 (6 bases). This CDR3 is built from 15 residues. Between the trimmed V and J ends, which lost 5 bases and 7 bases, there was a span of 24 bases. CDR1 is DFQATT, CDR2 SNEGSKA, per germline (reference sequence). In nucleotides, the CDR3 is TGCAGTGCTCCTGGGACACGAAAACGACCTAAGGAGCAGTACTTC. This gives the protein CSAPGTRKRPKEQYF.

This chain joins TRBV7-2 and TRBJ2-7, with 14 nucleotides matching TRBD2. The DNA end is a closer match to TRBJ2-1, so the J assignment may be wrong. CDR1 is SGHTA and CDR2 is FQGNSA in the germline V gene. The CDR3 contains 14 residues. The CDR3, as DNA: TGTGCCAGCAGTCCGGGACTAGCGGGAGTTGAGCAGTTCTTC. Its protein product is CASSPGLAGVEQFF.

This clonotype occurred many times. The V and J genes are TRBV7-2 and TRBJ2-7; no reliable D call. Per the germline V gene, CDR1 is SGHTA and CDR2 is FQGNSA. Trimming left V 2 bases short and J 3 bases short, with 14 bases between. CDR3 size: 15 residues. The CDR3 here is CASSLLRGPIYEQYF. In DNA form, the CDR3 reads TGTGCCAGCAGCTTACTTAGAGGCCCGATCTACGAGCAGTACTTC. Full variable domain (missing parts from reference TRBV7-2 and TRBJ2-7): GAGVSQSPSNKVTEKGKDVELRCDPISGHTALYWYRQSLGQGLEFLIYFQGNSAPDKSGLPSDRFSAERTGGSVSTLTIQRTQQEDSAVYLCASSLLRGPIYEQYFGPGTRLTVT.

This clonotype was recorded a few times. This rearrangement joins TRBV20-1 to TRBJ1-4; D is uncertain. The CDR3 totals 13 residues. The V end was cut by 6 bases, the J end by 0 bases, with 8 bases between. Looked up from germline, CDR1 is DFQATT and CDR2 is SNEGSKA (reference sequence). This chain's CDR3 is CSAVRTTNEKLFF. CDR3 DNA: TGCAGTGCGGTGAGGACAACTAATGAAAAACTGTTTTTT.

About this clonotype itself: This sequence may be a read error, since a much larger clone differs from it by one base. The chain has TRBV27 and TRBJ1-2, with D perhaps matching TRBD1 (5 bases). CDR1 MNHEY and CDR2 SMNVEV come from the germline V gene (reference sequence). This CDR3 spans 14 amino acids. V shed 3 bases and J shed 3 bases, with 11 bases lying between them. Here the CDR3 reads CASSFEAGHYGYTF. The CDR3 region has the DNA TGTGCCAGCAGTTTCGAGGCAGGGCACTATGGCTACACCTTC.

This clonotype has more than one count but fewer than ten. The chain recombines TRBV6-6 with TRBJ2-6; no reliable D call. Germline values: CDR1 MNHNY, CDR2 SVGAGI (reference sequence). V dropped 6 bases and J dropped 1 base, with 10 bases sitting between them. There are 15 residues in the CDR3. The DNA for the CDR3 is TGTGCCAGCAGCCAAAGAAGATCTGGGGCCAACGTCCTGACTTTC. Its translation: CASSQRRSGANVLTF.

The sample holds one count of this clonotype. The junction does not match germline at one end; this may be a read error. This chain links TRBV7-3 with TRBJ1-5; no reliable D call. Germline V gene lookup returns CDR1 SGHTA and CDR2 FQGTGA. The CDR3 runs 15 residues. CDR3 nucleotides: TGTGCCAGCAGCATAACCGGGAATAGTAATCAGCCCCAGCATTTT. This codes for CASSITGNSNQPQHF.

This clonotype showed up many times. This chain links TRBV9 with TRBJ1-1; D uncertain. The germline V gene encodes CDR1 SGDLS and CDR2 YYNGEE. Between the trimmed V and J ends, which lost 0 bases and 1 base, there was a span of 7 bases. This CDR3 has 14 amino acids. The CDR3 loop is CASSVGLENTEAFF. The CDR3 coding sequence is TGTGCCAGCAGCGTAGGACTCGAGAACACTGAAGCTTTCTTT. The variable domain in full, completed from reference TRBV9 and TRBJ1-1, reads DSGVTQTPKHLITATGQRVTLRCSPRSGDLSVYWYQQSLDQGLQFLIQYYNGEERAKGNILERFSAQQFPDLHSELNLSSLELGDSALYFCASSVGLENTEAFFGQGTRLTVV.

This clonotype has ten or more counts. The chain recombines TRBV20-1 with TRBJ1-5; 7 positions agree with TRBD1. Looked up from germline, CDR1 is DFQATT and CDR2 is SNEGSKA (reference sequence). The J segment lost 5 bases and the V segment lost 2 bases, leaving 15 bases of the junction unmatched. The CDR3 length is 17 residues. CDR3 DNA: TGCAGTGCTAGAACCCTCCTCGGGACAGCGTCTTATCAGCCCCAGCATTTT. Residues: CSARTLLGTASYQPQHF.

This clonotype was picked up a small number of times. CDR3 nucleotide sequence: TGCGCCAGCAGCTTGTTTGGGGAAACTGAAGCTTTCTTT. Translated: CASSLFGETEAFF. This chain uses TRBV5-1 with TRBJ1-1; no definite D call. CDR3 length: 13 residues. Trimming shortened V by 1 base and J by 5 bases, and 9 bases separated the two germline ends. Germline loops: CDR1 SGHRS, CDR2 YFSETQ.

Only a few counts were recorded for this clonotype. V and J are TRBV2 and TRBJ1-2, with 7 bases matching TRBD1. The germline gives CDR1 SNHLY, CDR2 FYNNEI. This CDR3 contains 13 residues. Trimming took 4 bases from V and 8 from J; bases not matched to a gene: 7. This chain's CDR3 is CASSAGQAGGYTF. CDR3 bases: TGTGCCAGCAGTGCTGGACAGGCAGGAGGCTACACCTTC.

The chain uses TRBV6-1 and TRBJ2-2; D possibly uses TRBD1 or TRBD2 (6 bases each). CDR1 MNHNS and CDR2 SASEGT come from the germline V gene. V was trimmed by 7 bases and J by 2 bases, leaving 17 bases between them. The CDR3 is 16 residues long. The CDR3 sequence is CASTRGDPENTGELFF. CDR3 nucleotide sequence: TGTGCCAGCACAAGGGGGGATCCTGAAAACACCGGGGAGCTGTTTTTT.

This chain uses TRBV6-6 with TRBJ1-2; D unclear. There are 13 residues in the CDR3. Germline-derived CDR1 and CDR2 are MNHNY and SVGAGI (reference sequence). V was shortened by 0 bases and J by 10 bases, with 12 bases between the two germline ends. The CDR3 region has the DNA TGTGCCAGCAGTTACTCTACCCGACCCTCCTACACCTTC. Amino acids: CASSYSTRPSYTF.

The chain uses TRBV10-3 and TRBJ1-1; TRBD1 aligns across 8 bases. The CDR3 has 15 amino acids. The ends lost 7 bases at V and 4 bases at J; junction bases unmatched: 11. Germline lookup yields CDR1 ENHRY and CDR2 SYGVKD. The CDR3, as DNA: TGTGCCATCAAGGACAGGGAGGGTTGGAGCACTGAAGCTTTCTTT. Protein sequence: CAIKDREGWSTEAFF.

This clonotype was counted at least ten times. The V call is TRBV20-1, the J call TRBJ1-3; D call uncertain. V was trimmed by 6 bases and J by 2 bases, leaving 14 bases between them. Looked up from germline, CDR1 is DFQATT and CDR2 is SNEGSKA (reference sequence). This CDR3 contains 14 residues. As DNA, the CDR3 is TGCAGTGCCTCAACAGTTGAAGCTGGAAACACCATATATTTT. This codes for CSASTVEAGNTIYF.

The rearrangement uses TRBV10-3 and TRBJ1-1; TRBD1 matches 10 bases. With V trimmed by 10 bases and J by 0 bases, 11 bases remained unmatched. The CDR3 is made up of 16 amino acids. The germline V gene encodes CDR1 ENHRY and CDR2 SYGVKD. The CDR3: CASSPGTGDVNTEAFF. The CDR3 nucleotides are TGTGCCAGCAGCCCCGGGACAGGGGACGTGAACACTGAAGCTTTCTTT.

This clonotype was seen ten or more times. The gene calls are TRBV7-9 and TRBJ2-6, with D maybe TRBD2 (5 bases). The V and J ends lost 5 bases and 0 bases respectively, with 11 bases between them. The V gene's germline CDR1 is SEHNR and CDR2 FQNEAQ (reference sequence). The CDR3 has 16 residues. The CDR3 nucleotides are TGTGCCAGCAGCCGATCCCGGGGCTCTGGGGCCAACGTCCTGACTTTC. Amino acids: CASSRSRGSGANVLTF. Using reference TRBV7-9 and TRBJ2-6 for the parts outside the CDR3, the full variable domain is DTGVSQNPRHKITKRGQNVTFRCDPISEHNRLYWYRQTLGQGPEFLTYFQNEAQLEKSRLLSDRFSAERPKGSFSTLEIQRTEQGDSAMYLCASSRSRGSGANVLTFGAGSRLTVL.

J is TRBJ1-2 and V is TRBV6-5, with D hard to call. V was cut by 2 bases and J by 6 bases, with 10 bases left in between. This CDR3 region has 13 residues. CDR1 and CDR2 (germline): MNHEY, SVGAGI. In DNA form, the CDR3 reads TGTGCCAGCAGTTACCGATCGAGCCATGGCTACACCTTC. Translating it yields CASSYRSSHGYTF.

About this clonotype itself: With a much larger clone just one base away, this may be a read error. J is TRBJ1-5 and V is TRBV19; no clear D. The CDR3 is 14 residues long. Germline V gives CDR1 LNHDA, CDR2 SQIVND (reference sequence). Trimming stripped 8 bases from V and 2 bases from J, with 13 bases between. The CDR3 DNA reads as TGTGCCAGTGGTTGGCAGGCCGGCAATCAGCCCCAGCATTTT. It is translated as CASGWQAGNQPQHF. Using reference TRBV19 and TRBJ1-5 for the parts outside the CDR3, the full variable domain is DGGITQSPKYLFRKEGQNVTLSCEQNLNHDAMYWYRQDPGQGLRLIYYSQIVNDFQKGDIAEGYSVSREKKESFPLTVTSAQKNPTAFYLCASGWQAGNQPQHFGDGTRLSIL.